Below, one TCR beta chain is given with its context. Its specificity is unknown. Blood CD8+ and CD4+ T cells underwent high-throughput TCR beta sequencing. Negative magnetic isolation gave CD8+ and CD4+ cells; FACS enriched CD8+ TEMRA. The V gene's germline CDR1 is MNHEY and CDR2 SVGAGI. With 7 bases clipped from V and 4 bases from J, the junction kept 5 bases outside the gene matches. The CDR3 runs 13 residues. The sample belongs to a study of CD8 T cells in Susac syndrome. RNA totalling about 0.45 to 1 ug underwent reverse transcription with random hexamers. By means of immunoSEQ multiplex PCR, TCR beta CDR3 spanning 54 Vbeta and 13 Jbeta underwent amplification. TCRdb redid the calling of the immunoSEQ multiplex PCR reads with MiXCR, one entry per CDR3 protein. Of 110,000 or so distinct CDR3 sequences in the sample, about 93% are singletons; the top ten hold 0.14%. Study outcomes and limitations: Acknowledgment was made by the study that its TCR sequencing and HLA analysis involved a relatively small number of individuals.

The sequence came from a human donor in good health. The chain uses TRBV6-5 and TRBJ2-7, with 9 bases that match TRBD1. Sequencing was done on a sample of CD4+ T cells from PBMCs. The CDR3 is CASTPTGGYEQYF. In DNA form, the CDR3 reads TGTGCCAGCACCCCGACAGGGGGTTACGAGCAGTACTTC.